The 2 T cell receptor beta chains listed next were all sequenced from one sample in a study of shared clonotypes between healthy human individuals. TCRdb's table, derived via immunoSEQ multiplex PCR, lists solely in-frame clones and lacks some. There are 850,000 to 1,200,000 clones in the sample; under 80% occur only once, and approximately 1.5% lies in the top ten. Input material: memory CD4+ T cells sorted from blood. The sample's subset: CD45RA-negative fraction. The origin of the receptors is a man aged 18 to 35 in good health.

This clone was seen more than once but under ten times. For the CDR3, the DNA is TGTGCCAGCAGCCTCGGAAGACAGACGGTGAAGTACTTC. The encoded protein is CASSLGRQTVKYF. The rearrangement joins TRBV14 to TRBJ2-7; D might be TRBD1 (5 bases). Germline CDR1 SGHDN, CDR2 FVKESK. Trimming took 4 bases from V and 11 from J, leaving 18 bases between them. The CDR3 is 13 residues long. Looking up the rest from reference TRBV14 and TRBJ2-7 gives the full variable domain: EAGVTQFPSHSVIEKGQTVTLRCDPISGHDNLYWYRRVMGKEIKFLLHFVKESKQDESGMPNNRFLAERTGGTYSTLKVQPAELEDSGVYFCASSLGRQTVKYFGPGTRLTVT.

Only one count was recorded for this clone. The CDR3 here is CASSELGKTQYF. DNA for the CDR3: TGTGCCAGCAGCGAACTGGGGAAGACCCAGTACTTC. The chain uses TRBV6-1 and TRBJ2-5, with D hard to call. In germline, CDR1 is MNHNS, CDR2 SASEGT. The CDR3 loop spans 12 amino acids. The V end lost 6 bases, the J end lost 6 bases, and 11 bases lay between the germline ends.